Each of the 30 T cell receptor beta chains below was sequenced from the same sample in a study of shared clonotypes between healthy human individuals. The repertoire was sequenced with immunoSEQ multiplex PCR; TCRdb's copy has only in-frame clones and lacks some. This repertoire shows roughly 760,000 clones, around 72% found once; its top ten account for roughly 1.7%. The sequencing input was memory CD4+ T cells sorted from blood. Subset given: CD45RA-negative fraction. The receptors here all came from a woman between 25 and 40 years old in good health.

The gene calls are TRBV29-1 and TRBJ2-3; 8 bases match TRBD1. CDR3 length: 11 residues. V was clipped by 7 bases and J by 3 bases; unmatched bases: 0. CDR1 is SQVTM, CDR2 ANQGSEA, per germline. The CDR3 loop reads CSGQGTDTQYF. CDR3 DNA: TGCAGCGGACAGGGGACAGATACGCAGTATTTT.

J is TRBJ1-3 and V is TRBV7-2; possibly TRBD1 for D (6 bases). CDR1 is SGHTA and CDR2 is FQGNSA in the germline V gene. This CDR3 is built from 13 residues. CDR3 sequence (DNA): TGTGCGGGGGCCCTCGGGTCTGGAAACACCATATATTTT. This gives the protein CAGALGSGNTIYF. Full variable domain (missing parts from reference TRBV7-2 and TRBJ1-3): GAGVSQSPSNKVTEKGKDVELRCDPISGHTALYWYRQSLGQGLEFLIYFQGNSAPDKSGLPSDRFSAERTGGSVSTLTIQRTQQEDSAVYLCAGALGSGNTIYFGEGSWLTVV.

V is TRBV27 and J is TRBJ2-2; D is possibly TRBD2 (6 bases). The germline CDR1 and CDR2 sequences are MNHEY and SMNVEV (reference sequence). The CDR3 is 16 residues long. V lost 6 bases, J lost 4 bases, and 18 bases lay in between. CDR3 nucleotide sequence: TGTGCCAGCAGCTCCCTAGGGGCGCGGGGCACCGGGGAGCTGTTTTTT. Its translation is CASSSLGARGTGELFF.

A note on this clone: A read error is the likely source, as a far larger clone sits one nucleotide away. Within the sample, other DNA sequences also encode this same CDR3. The CDR3 spells CASSLAGNSNQPQHF. CDR3 sequence (DNA): TGCGCCAGCAGCTTGGCCGGGAATAGCAATCAGCCCCAGCATTTT. This chain uses TRBV5-1 with TRBJ1-5; no definite D call. The CDR3 consists of 15 residues. Deletions cut 0 bases from V and 0 bases from J, with 7 bases between. Germline V gene lookup returns CDR1 SGHRS and CDR2 YFSETQ.

This chain connects TRBV15 to TRBJ2-1; 7 bases are a match to TRBD2. Germline loops: CDR1 LNHNV, CDR2 YYDKDF (reference sequence). V shed 0 bases, J shed 2 bases, and the junction held 13 bases outside the gene matches. The CDR3 loop spans 19 amino acids. The CDR3 loop is CATSRDSPSGDGPYNEQFF. DNA for the CDR3: TGTGCCACCAGCAGAGATTCCCCTAGCGGAGATGGACCCTACAATGAGCAGTTCTTC.

The chain uses TRBV21-1 and TRBJ2-1. TRBV21-1 is assigned pseudogene status. The CDR3 consists of 14 residues. As DNA, the CDR3 is TGTGCCAGCAGCAAAGGAGGGGCTAGGAATGAGCAGTTCTTC. Translated, it gives CASSKGGARNEQFF.

The J gene is TRBJ1-1, the V gene TRBV4-1; the D gene is possibly TRBD1 (5 bases). Germline V gene lookup returns CDR1 MGHRA and CDR2 YSYEKL. This CDR3 comprises 15 residues. V dropped 3 bases and J dropped 4 bases, with 15 bases sitting between them. The CDR3 is CASSQRWSGRTEAFF. For the CDR3, the DNA is TGCGCCAGCAGCCAGCGGTGGTCGGGGCGCACTGAAGCTTTCTTT.

This clone appeared once. This chain links TRBV19 with TRBJ2-2; no clear D gene. The ends were cut back, 3 bases at V and 3 bases at J, with 17 bases in the middle. In germline, CDR1 is LNHDA, CDR2 SQIVND (reference sequence). This CDR3 comprises 17 residues. DNA for the CDR3: TGTGCCAGTAGTATGGCCAGGTACTTTGGGGACACCGGGGAGCTGTTTTTT. Amino acid sequence: CASSMARYFGDTGELFF.

The rearrangement links TRBV7-9 to TRBJ2-1, with 8 bases that match TRBD2. The CDR3 totals 14 residues. Losses at the gene ends were 7 bases for V and 4 bases for J; bases not matched to a gene: 6. Germline V CDR1 and CDR2: SEHNR, FQNEAQ (reference sequence). The CDR3 region is CASTISGTYNEQFF. In DNA form, the CDR3 reads TGTGCCAGCACCATTAGCGGGACTTACAATGAGCAGTTCTTC.

This chain links TRBV19 with TRBJ2-2, with D unresolved. The CDR3 runs to 16 residues. The germline V and J ends were trimmed by 8 bases and 3 bases, with 19 bases remaining between them. Per germline, CDR1 LNHDA and CDR2 SQIVND (reference sequence). This chain's CDR3 is CASLDPLKGYTGELFF. The CDR3 DNA sequence: TGTGCCAGTTTGGACCCGCTAAAGGGCTACACCGGGGAGCTGTTTTTT.

As concerns this clone: The identical CDR3 is also encoded by other nucleotide sequences in the sample. The rearrangement links TRBV7-9 to TRBJ1-5; no firm D call. This CDR3 region has 12 residues. V lost 5 bases to trimming and J lost 1 base, with 3 bases between them. The germline V gene encodes CDR1 SEHNR and CDR2 FQNEAQ (reference sequence). This chain's CDR3 is CASSDSNQPQHF. For the CDR3, the DNA is TGTGCCAGCAGCGACAGCAATCAGCCCCAGCATTTT. The full variable domain, in which reference TRBV7-9 and TRBJ1-5 provide the parts outside the CDR3, is DTGVSQNPRHKITKRGQNVTFRCDPISEHNRLYWYRQTLGQGPEFLTYFQNEAQLEKSRLLSDRFSAERPKGSFSTLEIQRTEQGDSAMYLCASSDSNQPQHFGDGTRLSIL.

This chain uses TRBV5-1 with TRBJ2-1, with 13 positions matching TRBD2. The V segment lost 3 bases and the J segment 2 bases; nucleotides outside the gene matches: 11. The length of the CDR3 is 19 residues. Germline V gene data show CDR1 as SGHRS and CDR2 as YFSETQ. The chain's CDR3 is CASSWSGTSGTRTYNEQFF. Here the CDR3 DNA reads TGCGCCAGCAGCTGGTCCGGGACTAGCGGGACCAGAACCTACAATGAGCAGTTCTTC.

This chain links TRBV19 with TRBJ1-5, with 9 bases that match TRBD1. The CDR3 is 20 residues long. Trimming took 4 bases from V and 0 from J; bases not matched to a gene: 16. Germline CDR1 LNHDA, CDR2 SQIVND (reference sequence). CDR3 nucleotides: TGTGCCAGTAGTAAGGTCACCCCGGGACAGGGCCAAAATAGCAATCAGCCCCAGCATTTT. Its translation: CASSKVTPGQGQNSNQPQHF.

This rearrangement joins TRBV5-1 to TRBJ2-7, with 10 bases fitting TRBD1. The CDR3 length is 15 residues. CDR1 and CDR2 from the germline V gene are SGHRS and YFSETQ. The J segment lost 5 bases and the V segment lost 2 bases, leaving 7 bases of the junction unmatched. The CDR3: CASSFRDRGHNEQYF. For the CDR3, the DNA is TGCGCCAGCAGCTTTCGCGACAGGGGGCATAACGAGCAGTACTTC.

With regard to this clone: Other DNA sequences in the sample encode the same CDR3. The chain uses TRBV5-1 and TRBJ2-3; D remains unclear. With 0 bases removed from V and 0 bases from J, the gap between germline ends came to 11 bases. The CDR3 loop spans 16 amino acids. Germline CDR1 SGHRS, CDR2 YFSETQ. The CDR3 is CASSLVSSGSTDTQYF. The CDR3 nucleotides read TGCGCCAGCAGCTTGGTGTCTAGTGGTAGCACAGATACGCAGTATTTT.

V gene TRBV5-1 combines with J gene TRBJ1-4; possibly TRBD1 for D (5 bases). V shed 4 bases and J shed 4 bases, with 14 bases lying between them. Germline CDR1 reads SGHRS; CDR2 reads YFSETQ. The CDR3 extends over 15 amino acids. The CDR3 DNA sequence: TGCGCCAGCAGCAACACAGCCGGGGGTAATGAAAAACTGTTTTTT. Amino acids: CASSNTAGGNEKLFF.

V is TRBV5-4 and J is TRBJ2-2; D gene uncertain. Trimming pared 2 bases from V and 0 bases from J, leaving 5 bases between. Per germline, CDR1 SGHNT and CDR2 YYREEE (reference sequence). The CDR3 contains 14 residues. CDR3 loop: CASSFGSNTGELFF. The DNA for the CDR3 is TGTGCCAGCAGCTTCGGGTCGAACACCGGGGAGCTGTTTTTT.

In this sample, this clone turned up a few times. The chain carries TRBV5-8 and TRBJ1-5; no reliable D call. Trimming removed 0 bases from V and 2 bases from J, with 9 bases in between. Germline CDR1 reads SGHTS; CDR2 reads YDEGEE. The CDR3 runs 15 residues. Here the CDR3 reads CASSLGVSRNQPQHF. CDR3 sequence (DNA): TGTGCCAGCAGCTTGGGGGTATCGCGCAATCAGCCCCAGCATTTT. The variable domain in full, with the rest retrieved from reference TRBV5-8 and TRBJ1-5, is EAGVTQSPTHLIKTRGQQATLRCSPISGHTSVYWYQQALGLGLQFLLWYDEGEERNRGNFPPRFSGRQFPNYSSELNVNALELEDSALYLCASSLGVSRNQPQHFGDGTRLSIL.

CDR3 bases: TGTGCCAGTTGGAGAGGGGCAGCGGGAGGGAACACCGGGGAGCTGTTTTTT. Its translation: CASWRGAAGGNTGELFF. V usage is TRBV19 and J usage is TRBJ2-2, with 9 bases identical to TRBD2. After removal of 8 bases from V and 1 base from J, the junction contained 11 bases not matched to a gene. The CDR3 spans 17 residues. The germline V gene encodes CDR1 LNHDA and CDR2 SQIVND (reference sequence).

The chain is built from TRBV5-1 and TRBJ1-3; D possibly corresponds to TRBD1 (5 bases). CDR1 and CDR2 from the germline V gene are SGHRS and YFSETQ. The CDR3 sequence is 17 residues long. Trimming left V 4 bases short and J 0 bases short, with 17 bases between. DNA of the CDR3: TGCGCCAGCAGCCCGGCAGGAGGGGCGAGCTCTGGAAACACCATATATTTT. It translates to CASSPAGGASSGNTIYF.

The V call is TRBV11-2, the J call TRBJ1-1; 8 positions agree with TRBD1. CDR1 and CDR2 (germline): SGHAT, FQNNGV. This CDR3 is 16 amino acids long. V lost 1 base to trimming and J lost 2 bases; unmatched junction nucleotides: 6. The CDR3 reads CASSLGYRGKNTEAFF. CDR3 sequence (DNA): TGTGCCAGCAGCTTAGGATACAGGGGGAAAAACACTGAAGCTTTCTTT.

V usage is TRBV19 and J usage is TRBJ2-3; 11 nucleotides line up with TRBD2. V was clipped by 6 bases and J by 1 base; unmatched bases: 3. Germline V gives CDR1 LNHDA, CDR2 SQIVND (reference sequence). This CDR3 is built from 15 residues. The CDR3 loop is CASRLAGGGTDTQYF. CDR3 nucleotide sequence: TGTGCCAGTAGGTTAGCGGGAGGGGGCACAGATACGCAGTATTTT. Complete variable domain (other parts from reference TRBV19 and TRBJ2-3): DGGITQSPKYLFRKEGQNVTLSCEQNLNHDAMYWYRQDPGQGLRLIYYSQIVNDFQKGDIAEGYSVSREKKESFPLTVTSAQKNPTAFYLCASRLAGGGTDTQYFGPGTRLTVL.

The V and J genes are TRBV25-1 and TRBJ1-1; no firm D call. The germline CDR1 and CDR2 sequences are MGHDK and SYGVNS. The CDR3 has 14 amino acids. Trimming removed 5 bases from V and 6 bases from J, with 16 bases in between. CDR3 sequence reads: CASSTRAGSAEAFF. CDR3 DNA: TGTGCCAGCAGTACACGAGCCGGGAGCGCTGAAGCTTTCTTT.

V gene TRBV11-2 combines with J gene TRBJ2-1; TRBD2 matches 10 bases. Germline V gene sequence: CDR1 SGHAT, CDR2 FQNNGV. Trimming cost V 5 bases and J 4 bases; bases outside gene matches: 8. The CDR3 has 16 residues. This CDR3 is CASSKIGLAEYNEQFF. In DNA, the CDR3 is TGTGCCAGCAGCAAAATAGGACTAGCGGAATACAATGAGCAGTTCTTC.

The CDR3 loop reads CASSQEEGGTEAFF. The CDR3 region has the DNA TGCGCCAGCAGCCAAGAAGAAGGTGGGACTGAAGCTTTCTTT. The gene calls are TRBV4-1 and TRBJ1-1; D unresolved. There are 14 residues in the CDR3. Trimming shortened V by 0 bases and J by 5 bases, and 10 bases separated the two germline ends. Looked up from germline, CDR1 is MGHRA and CDR2 is YSYEKL.

The V and J genes are TRBV19 and TRBJ2-7; 7 bases map to TRBD2. Germline lookup yields CDR1 LNHDA and CDR2 SQIVND (reference sequence). CDR3 length: 14 amino acids. The ends lost 5 bases at V and 6 bases at J; junction bases unmatched: 10. Written as DNA, the CDR3 is TGTGCCAGTAGTCCATTAGGACTAGTCGGCGAGCAGTACTTC. This sequence encodes CASSPLGLVGEQYF.

The chain couples TRBV7-9 to TRBJ2-1; the D gene is possibly TRBD2 (5 bases). Trimming took 5 bases from V and 0 from J, leaving 11 bases between them. Per germline, CDR1 SEHNR and CDR2 FQNEAQ (reference sequence). The CDR3 runs to 15 residues. In DNA, the CDR3 is TGTGCCAGCAGCCCGGCTGGGAGCTCCTACAATGAGCAGTTCTTC. This translates into CASSPAGSSYNEQFF.

This CDR3 reads CASSPGVQGDYGYTF. In DNA form, the CDR3 reads TGTGCCAGCTCACCAGGGGTACAGGGAGACTATGGCTACACCTTC. This chain links TRBV18 with TRBJ1-2; D is perhaps TRBD1 (6 bases). CDR1 is KGHSH, CDR2 LQKENI, per germline. CDR3 length: 15 residues. Trimming took off 2 bases at V and 3 bases at J, with 13 bases between the two ends.

The chain's CDR3 is CSVPHPSGATTYEQYF. The CDR3 DNA reads as TGCAGCGTTCCCCATCCGAGCGGAGCGACGACCTACGAGCAGTACTTC. The chain has TRBV29-1 and TRBJ2-7, with D perhaps TRBD2 (5 bases). This CDR3 comprises 16 residues. With 5 bases removed from V and 2 bases from J, the gap between germline ends came to 22 bases. Germline V gene sequence: CDR1 SQVTM, CDR2 ANQGSEA.

The chain employs TRBV28 and TRBJ1-3; no definite D call. The CDR3 loop spans 13 amino acids. Trimming took off 5 bases at V and 8 bases at J, with 13 bases between the two ends. CDR1 and CDR2 (germline): MDHEN, SYDVKM. In DNA, the CDR3 is TGTGCCAGCAGTACCTTTGCGCGGGACACCATATATTTT. Its protein product is CASSTFARDTIYF.